This TCR beta chain was captured in a study of blood T cell repertoires in COVID-19. Study-level information: COVID-19 samples collected from the United States, Italy and Spain covered acute and convalescent phases. Sources were T cells, B-cell-depleted T cells, or PBMCs; the material itself was cDNA or gDNA.

Germline-derived CDR1 and CDR2 are MNHNY and SVGAGI (reference sequence). The CDR3 contains 12 residues. V shed 7 bases and J 7 bases; nucleotides not matched to a gene: 3. Authors' data handling: Nucleated cell number was recorded as an estimate derived from reference gene primer amplification. Some clones are missing from TCRdb's copy, which holds only in-frame ones; the method was immunoSEQ multiplex PCR. The V and J calls and clone size were taken over from that table, and D and trimming were inferred from the DNA. The sample shows about 94,000 clones, roughly 80% of them seen only once. Source material: peripheral blood. The source is a human donor in a cohort sampled during active COVID-19. The chain joins TRBV6-6 to TRBJ2-1, with TRBD2 matching over 8 bases. CDR3 sequence: CASTASGNEQFF. The CDR3 DNA follows: TGTGCCAGCACCGCTAGCGGGAATGAGCAGTTCTTC.